This TCR beta chain emerged from a study of T cells expressing NK-cell markers. Study-wide background: Seropositivity for HCMV was found in most of the eight sequenced donors, with one seronegative. Study-level findings and limits: Where a handful of donors were concerned, these clonotypes also led the CD3+CD56-NKG2C+ fraction. As a fraction of CD8+ T cells, dominant NKG2C+ clonotypes reached roughly 1.0-7.0% in six or seven donors.

Germline CDR1 reads MNHNS; CDR2 reads SASEGT. This CDR3 has 12 amino acids. On this clonotype: Its specificity is not known.

What made the TCR beta cDNA was 5'RACE template switching with UMIs. With the 5' RACE reads reprocessed, TCRdb shows one record per CDR3 protein and no DNA. The ten top clones account for around 20%, within a sample of around 180,000 distinct CDR3 sequences. The rearrangement joins TRBV6-1 to TRBJ2-2; TCRdb proposes TRBD1, but this gene call is untestable without DNA. This receptor was taken from a man aged 18 to 69 in good health. The specimen sequenced was blood T cells: a sorted CD56 or NKG2C T cell subset, CD4+ or CD8+ T cells, or bulk PBMC T cells (not recorded which). The CDR3 loop reads CASSYGGLELFF.